The 22 T cell receptor beta chains given below trace back to one sample, sequenced in a study of cytomegalovirus exposure and HLA in healthy donors. PCR involved 60 Vbeta and 13 Jbeta primers. The assay was immunoSEQ multiplex PCR, and TCRdb's table has in-frame clones only and misses some. This repertoire shows around 250,000 clones, around 80% found once; its top ten account for almost 8%. The sequenced sample was PBMCs. Receptors originate from a woman in her sixties in good health and CMV-seropositive.

The chain carries TRBV27 and TRBJ2-7; D not certain. The germline gives CDR1 MNHEY, CDR2 SMNVEV (reference sequence). This CDR3 contains 11 residues. V was pared by 6 bases and J by 3 bases, with 6 bases between. CDR3 in amino acids: CASSRDYEQYF. CDR3 DNA: TGTGCCAGCAGCCGCGACTACGAGCAGTACTTC.

This clone was observed a few times. The chain couples TRBV6-6 to TRBJ1-4, with 9 nucleotides matching TRBD1. Germline lookup yields CDR1 MNHNY and CDR2 SVGAGI (reference sequence). The CDR3 length is 15 residues. V was pared by 0 bases and J by 10 bases, with 6 bases of the junction left unmatched. The CDR3 DNA follows: TGTGCCAGCAGTTACTCCACAGGGGGCAGGGTAAAACTGTTTTTT. Residues: CASSYSTGGRVKLFF.

The rearrangement uses TRBV6-4 and TRBJ2-7; 9 positions agree with TRBD1. J lost 5 bases, V lost 7 bases, and 3 bases had no gene match. Germline loops: CDR1 MRHNA, CDR2 SNTAGT. The CDR3 covers 12 residues. CDR3 region: CASTQGAHEQYF. CDR3 nucleotide sequence: TGTGCCAGCACACAGGGGGCCCACGAGCAGTACTTC.

The chain employs TRBV28 and TRBJ1-1; 7 bases align to TRBD1. Germline lookup yields CDR1 MDHEN and CDR2 SYDVKM. The CDR3 covers 14 residues. V was clipped by 2 bases and J by 0 bases; unmatched bases: 0. CDR3: CASSLQGVNTEAFF. The DNA for the CDR3 is TGTGCCAGCAGTTTACAGGGGGTGAACACTGAAGCTTTCTTT.

The chain carries TRBV5-5 and TRBJ1-5; perhaps TRBD1 as D (6 bases). Trimming took off 0 bases at V and 4 bases at J, with 11 bases between the two ends. This CDR3 spans 15 amino acids. Germline-derived CDR1 and CDR2 are SGHKS and YYEKEE (reference sequence). The CDR3 region has the DNA TGTGCCAGCAGCTTGGTATACAGGGAGAATCAGCCCCAGCATTTT. Its protein is CASSLVYRENQPQHF.

The chain combines TRBV19 with TRBJ2-7; D unclear. V was trimmed by 1 base and J by 1 base, leaving 5 bases between them. This CDR3 comprises 13 residues. Germline CDR1 LNHDA, CDR2 SQIVND (reference sequence). In nucleotides, the CDR3 is TGTGCCAGTAGTATAGTCCCATCCTACGAGCAGTACTTC. This sequence encodes CASSIVPSYEQYF.

This clone is a singleton in its sample. V gene TRBV19 combines with J gene TRBJ2-3; 8 positions agree with TRBD2. CDR1 and CDR2 (germline): LNHDA, SQIVND (reference sequence). The CDR3 consists of 15 residues. V lost 3 bases and J lost 4; bases outside the gene matches: 6. The CDR3 DNA sequence: TGTGCCAGTAGTATCGGAGCGGGAGCAGCAGATACGCAGTATTTT. It yields the protein CASSIGAGAADTQYF.

The chain couples TRBV19 to TRBJ1-2, with a tentative D call TRBD1 (5 bases). CDR1 and CDR2 (germline): LNHDA, SQIVND (reference sequence). This CDR3 contains 12 residues. The V end lost 6 bases, the J end lost 3 bases, and 8 bases lay between the germline ends. In DNA, the CDR3 is TGTGCCAGTAGCCCAGGGCACTATGGCTACACCTTC. Its translation is CASSPGHYGYTF. Using reference TRBV19 and TRBJ1-2 for the parts outside the CDR3, the full variable domain is DGGITQSPKYLFRKEGQNVTLSCEQNLNHDAMYWYRQDPGQGLRLIYYSQIVNDFQKGDIAEGYSVSREKKESFPLTVTSAQKNPTAFYLCASSPGHYGYTFGSGTRLTVV.

This chain connects TRBV30 to TRBJ2-3; 11 positions agree with TRBD2. Germline V gene lookup returns CDR1 GTSNPN and CDR2 SVGIG (reference sequence). The trim removed 4 bases at V and 9 bases at J, leaving 9 bases unmatched. This CDR3 contains 14 residues. CDR3 in DNA: TGTGCCTGGACGCTTAGCGGGAGGGCCCAGACGCAGTATTTT. Translated: CAWTLSGRAQTQYF.

The gene calls are TRBV19 and TRBJ1-5; unclear D gene. The CDR3 contains 13 residues. Germline V gene lookup returns CDR1 LNHDA and CDR2 SQIVND (reference sequence). Trimming shortened V by 8 bases and J by 7 bases, and 15 bases separated the two germline ends. CDR3 DNA: TGTGCCAGTGCCTGGAGGGTTTTACAGCCCCAGCATTTT. It is translated as CASAWRVLQPQHF.

The V and J genes are TRBV4-1 and TRBJ1-2, with D tentatively TRBD1 (6 bases). Germline V gene lookup returns CDR1 MGHRA and CDR2 YSYEKL. Trimming removed 0 bases at V and 2 bases at J, with 10 bases between. CDR3 length: 15 residues. The CDR3 is CASSQDSDRNYGYTF. The CDR3 bases are TGCGCCAGCAGCCAAGATTCGGACAGAAACTATGGCTACACCTTC.

The chain is built from TRBV29-1 and TRBJ2-4, with TRBD2 matching 9 bases. CDR3 size: 16 residues. Germline values: CDR1 SQVTM, CDR2 ANQGSEA. V shed 4 bases and J 2 bases; nucleotides not matched to a gene: 9. The CDR3 here is CSVGREGRGTKNIQYF. The CDR3, as DNA: TGCAGCGTTGGGCGGGAGGGCCGGGGTACCAAAAACATTCAGTACTTC.

The V gene is TRBV14, the J gene TRBJ2-3; TRBD1 is a possible D gene (6 bases). Germline-derived CDR1 and CDR2 are SGHDN and FVKESK. V lost 2 bases to trimming and J lost 1 base, with 13 bases between them. This CDR3 comprises 16 residues. The CDR3, as DNA: TGTGCCAGCAGCCAATTGGAAACAGGGCGCACAGATACGCAGTATTTT. This codes for CASSQLETGRTDTQYF.

The V gene is TRBV23-1, the J gene TRBJ2-5; 11 bases match TRBD2. TRBV23-1 is noted as an ORF with a role that remains uncertain. There are 21 residues in the CDR3. J lost 2 bases, V lost 0 bases, and 17 bases had no gene match. CDR3 bases: TGCGCCAGCAGTCAATCCCGGTCTCCACTACTAGCGGGAGATGGGCAAGAGACCCAGTACTTC. Amino acids: CASSQSRSPLLAGDGQETQYF.

V usage is TRBV19 and J usage is TRBJ2-5, with TRBD1 matching over 7 bases. The germline gives CDR1 LNHDA, CDR2 SQIVND (reference sequence). The CDR3 contains 13 residues. The V and J ends lost 10 bases and 5 bases, in that order; junction bases with no gene match: 10. DNA for the CDR3: TGTGCCACCTCAGGGGGTCATGGGGAGACCCAGTACTTC. This codes for CATSGGHGETQYF.

With respect to this clone: At one of its ends the junction is not consistent with the germline gene, which may arise from a read error. The chain is built from TRBV29-1 and TRBJ2-3; 9 bases map to TRBD1. Germline loops: CDR1 SQVTM, CDR2 ANQGSEA. The CDR3 covers 14 residues. CDR3: CTVTGTGTTDTQYF. In DNA form, the CDR3 reads TGCACCGTTACCGGGACAGGGACCACAGATACGCAGTATTTT.

This CDR3 reads CASSIQTGQETQYF. In DNA, the CDR3 is TGTGCCAGCAGCATCCAAACCGGGCAAGAGACCCAGTACTTC. This rearrangement joins TRBV7-2 to TRBJ2-5; the D is unclear. Germline CDR1 is SGHTA and CDR2 is FQGNSA. CDR3 size: 14 residues. Deletions cut 5 bases from V and 2 bases from J, with 12 bases between.

The chain combines TRBV23-1 with TRBJ2-7, with D possibly being TRBD1 (6 bases). TRBV23-1 is an ORF, and what it does is uncertain. The CDR3 spans 16 residues. Trimming removed 1 base at V and 1 base at J, with 14 bases between. This CDR3 is CASSQLKMDSSYEQYF. The CDR3 DNA is TGCGCCAGCAGTCAATTAAAAATGGACAGTTCCTACGAGCAGTACTTC.

This clone was recorded once. This chain connects TRBV11-2 to TRBJ2-1; 7 bases line up with TRBD1. Germline CDR1 SGHAT, CDR2 FQNNGV. The CDR3 has 15 amino acids. V trimming: 1 base; J trimming: 5 bases; junction bases outside the gene matches: 5. CDR3 sequence (DNA): TGTGCCAGCAGCTTAGCGGACAGGTTAAACAATGAGCAGTTCTTC. Its protein product is CASSLADRLNNEQFF. Looking up the rest from reference TRBV11-2 and TRBJ2-1 gives the full variable domain: EAGVAQSPRYKIIEKRQSVAFWCNPISGHATLYWYQQILGQGPKLLIQFQNNGVVDDSQLPKDRFSAERLKGVDSTLKIQPAKLEDSAVYLCASSLADRLNNEQFFGPGTRLTVL.

The CDR3: CASSLDSNYGYTF. The CDR3 bases are TGTGCCAGCAGCTTGGACAGCAACTATGGCTACACCTTC. The V call is TRBV5-4, the J call TRBJ1-2; no clear D. The CDR3 is 13 amino acids. The V and J ends lost 0 bases and 2 bases respectively, with 5 bases between them. Germline CDR1 is SGHNT and CDR2 is YYREEE (reference sequence). Filled out from reference TRBV5-4 and TRBJ1-2, the complete variable domain reads ETGVTQSPTHLIKTRGQQVTLRCSSQSGHNTVSWYQQALGQGPQFIFQYYREEENGRGNFPPRFSGLQFPNYSSELNVNALELDDSALYLCASSLDSNYGYTFGSGTRLTVV.

The rearrangement links TRBV30 to TRBJ2-3; the match to TRBD2 covers 7 bases. Germline V gives CDR1 GTSNPN, CDR2 SVGIG (reference sequence). The CDR3 loop spans 15 amino acids. V lost 1 base, J lost 2 bases, and 6 bases stayed unmatched. DNA of the CDR3: TGTGCCTGGAGTGACAGCGGGGTACCCACAGATACGCAGTATTTT. Amino acids: CAWSDSGVPTDTQYF.

V is TRBV2 and J is TRBJ2-2; D possibly corresponds to TRBD1 (6 bases). CDR1 SNHLY and CDR2 FYNNEI come from the germline V gene. The V end lost 6 bases, the J end lost 0 bases, and 8 bases lay between the germline ends. This CDR3 has 14 residues. This chain's CDR3 is CASRDRTNTGELFF. CDR3 bases: TGTGCCAGCAGGGACAGAACGAACACCGGGGAGCTGTTTTTT.